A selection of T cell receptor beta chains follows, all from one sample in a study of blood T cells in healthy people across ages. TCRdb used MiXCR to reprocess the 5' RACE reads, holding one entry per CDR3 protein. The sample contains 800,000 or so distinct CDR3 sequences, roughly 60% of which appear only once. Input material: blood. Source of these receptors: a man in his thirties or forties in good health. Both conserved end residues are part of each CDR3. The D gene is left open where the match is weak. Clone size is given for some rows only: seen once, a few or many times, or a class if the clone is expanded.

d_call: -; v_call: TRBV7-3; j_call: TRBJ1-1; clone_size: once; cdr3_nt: TGTGCCAGCAGCTTAAATCGGCCCGGGGCCTTTGTCACTGAAGCTTTCTTT; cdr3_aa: CASSLNRPGAFVTEAFF
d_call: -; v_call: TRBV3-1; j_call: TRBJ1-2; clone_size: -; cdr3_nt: TGTGCCAGCAGCCATTATAAACAGGGTGTCTATGGCTACACCTTC; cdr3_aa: CASSHYKQGVYGYTF
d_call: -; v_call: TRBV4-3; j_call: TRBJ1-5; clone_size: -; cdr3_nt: TGCGCCAGCAGGGCCCGGGGGGTTTGCAATCAGCCCCAGCATTTT; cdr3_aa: CASRARGVCNQPQHF
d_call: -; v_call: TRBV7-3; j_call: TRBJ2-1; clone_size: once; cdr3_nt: TGTGCCAGCAGCTCTCCAGCGGAGGGTTACAATGGGCAGTTCTTC; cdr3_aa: CASSSPAEGYNGQFF
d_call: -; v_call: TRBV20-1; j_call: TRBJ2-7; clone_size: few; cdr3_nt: TGCAGTGCTAGAGATCCTGGGAACGAGCAGTACTTC; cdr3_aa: CSARDPGNEQYF
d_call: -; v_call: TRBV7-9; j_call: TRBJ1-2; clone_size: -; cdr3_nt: TGTGCCAGCAGTTACGACGGGGTCGGCTATGGCTACACCTTC; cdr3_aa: CASSYDGVGYGYTF
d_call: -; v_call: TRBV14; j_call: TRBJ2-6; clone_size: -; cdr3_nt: TGTGCCAGCAGCCAAGACCCCACTCCAGAGGTCCTGACTTTC; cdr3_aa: CASSQDPTPEVLTF
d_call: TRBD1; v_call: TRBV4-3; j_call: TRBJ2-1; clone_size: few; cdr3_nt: TGCGCCAGCAGCCAACAGGACAGGAGCTCCTACAATGAGCAGTTCTTC; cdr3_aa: CASSQQDRSSYNEQFF
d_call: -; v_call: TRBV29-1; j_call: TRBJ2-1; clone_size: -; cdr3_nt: TGCAGCGGCATACAGGGAGGGCCTGACAATGAGCAGTTCTTC; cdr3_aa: CSGIQGGPDNEQFF
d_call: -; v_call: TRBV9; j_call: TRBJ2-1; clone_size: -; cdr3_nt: TGTGCCAGCAGCGCTTCTCCTCAGGGGTCCACCTTGAATGAGCAGTTCTTC; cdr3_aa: CASSASPQGSTLNEQFF
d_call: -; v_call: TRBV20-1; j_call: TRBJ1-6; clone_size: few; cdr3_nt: TGCAGTGCTAGGTTGAATAGGGGCCCTAGCTCCTATAATTCACCCCTCCACTTT; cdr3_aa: CSARLNRGPSSYNSPLHF
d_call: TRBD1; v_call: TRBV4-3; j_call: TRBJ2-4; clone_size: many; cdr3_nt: TGCGCCAGCAGCCTTACAGGGGATGCCAAAAACATTCAGTACTTC; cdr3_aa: CASSLTGDAKNIQYF
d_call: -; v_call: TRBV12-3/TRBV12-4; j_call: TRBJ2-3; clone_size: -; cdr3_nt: TGTGCCAGCAGTTCCGCCGCGGTGGGGGTAAGCACAGATACGCAGTATTTT; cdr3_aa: CASSSAAVGVSTDTQYF
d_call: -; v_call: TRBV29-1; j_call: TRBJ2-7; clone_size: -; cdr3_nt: TGCAGCGTTGAGCGGGCAGGGGAGGATATCTACGAGCAGTACTTC; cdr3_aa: CSVERAGEDIYEQYF
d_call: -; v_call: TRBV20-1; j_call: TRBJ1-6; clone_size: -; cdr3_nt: TGCAGTGCCTACCTGGGGCGGAGCTCCTATAATTCACCCCTCCACTTT; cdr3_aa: CSAYLGRSSYNSPLHF
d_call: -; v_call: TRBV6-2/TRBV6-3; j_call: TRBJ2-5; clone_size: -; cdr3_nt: TGTGCCAGCAGTTACTCACGCAGGGGAGAGACCCAGTACTTC; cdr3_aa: CASSYSRRGETQYF
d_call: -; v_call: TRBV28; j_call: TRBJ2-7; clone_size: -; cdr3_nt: TGTGCCGGCAGGGCACCCAGCTACGAGCAGTACTTC; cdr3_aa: CAGRAPSYEQYF
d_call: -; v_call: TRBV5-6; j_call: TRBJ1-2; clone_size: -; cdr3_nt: TGTGCCAGCAGCGGTGAGACTGGACAGTTGTTAAGCTATGGCTACACCTTC; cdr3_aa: CASSGETGQLLSYGYTF
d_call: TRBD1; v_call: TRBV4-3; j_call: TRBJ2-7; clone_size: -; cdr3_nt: TGCGCCAGCAGCCAAGATACAGGGGGCTCCTACGAGCAGTACTTC; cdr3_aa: CASSQDTGGSYEQYF
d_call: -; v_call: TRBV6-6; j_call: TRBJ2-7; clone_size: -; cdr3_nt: TGTGCCAGCAGCCCCATAGTCTACGAGCAGTACTTC; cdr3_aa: CASSPIVYEQYF
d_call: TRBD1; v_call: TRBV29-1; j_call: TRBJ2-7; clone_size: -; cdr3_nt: TGCAGCGTAACAGGGGACTACGAGCAGTACTTC; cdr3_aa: CSVTGDYEQYF